This T cell receptor beta chain originates from a study of T cell repertoires in cytomegalovirus infection. Across the whole study: Both CMV infection and a matching HLA type were indicated by public TCR beta signatures.

This clonotype was recorded at least ten times. The target antigen is unknown. General study findings and limits: Cumulative frequency of public TCR beta families picked out carriers of CMV plus the relevant HLA. HLA-C-restricted CMV-specific TCR beta clonotypes prevailed in the ex vivo response.

TCRdb re-derived calls from the reads in MiXCR, one entry per CDR3 protein. The table lists about 400,000 distinct CDR3 sequences, over 15% of them singletons, with 7.5% to 9.5% in the top ten. The source material was PBMCs. The sequence was collected from a human donor in good health (CMV status not recorded). Some clones in this sample may be carry-over from other donors' samples.

CDR3 sequence (DNA): TGTGCCAGCAGCCACGGGACTAGCGGGAGATACGAGCAGTACTTC. Its translation is CASSHGTSGRYEQYF. The rearrangement links TRBV5-4 to TRBJ2-7, with 14 bases matching TRBD2. CDR3 length: 15 amino acids. In germline, CDR1 is SGHNT, CDR2 YYREEE (reference sequence). Trimming cost V 4 bases and J 4 bases; bases outside gene matches: 4.